Each of the 18 T cell receptor beta chains below was sequenced from the same sample in a study of T-cell reconstitution after alpha-beta-depleted transplantation in children. Library preparation (for TCRbeta) was performed with unique molecular identifiers. TCRdb redid the calling of the PCR reads with MiXCR, one entry per CDR3 protein. The data hold under 450,000 distinct CDR3 sequences, with approximately 12% observed a single time. Sequenced material: PBMCs, taken from the stem cell graft. All receptors come from a human donor who donated a stem cell graft to a child with Fanconi anemia.

There are a few counts of this clonotype. The V call is TRBV6-1, the J call TRBJ2-2, with 7 nucleotides matching TRBD1. The V segment lost 7 bases and the J segment 4 bases; nucleotides outside the gene matches: 3. Germline-derived CDR1 and CDR2 are MNHNS and SASEGT. The CDR3 loop spans 13 amino acids. CDR3 amino acids: CASTNRGTGELFF. Written as DNA, the CDR3 is TGTGCCAGCACAAACAGGGGCACCGGGGAGCTGTTTTTT.

The table lists this clonotype with many counts. J is TRBJ2-5 and V is TRBV9; D is perhaps TRBD2 (6 bases). CDR3 size: 15 residues. V was shortened by 2 bases and J by 4 bases, with 15 bases between the two germline ends. CDR1 is SGDLS and CDR2 is YYNGEE in the germline V gene. CDR3 protein: CASSVQRGGGETQYF. The CDR3 DNA sequence: TGTGCCAGCAGCGTTCAAAGGGGAGGAGGAGAGACCCAGTACTTC. The full variable domain, rest sourced from reference TRBV9 and TRBJ2-5, is DSGVTQTPKHLITATGQRVTLRCSPRSGDLSVYWYQQSLDQGLQFLIQYYNGEERAKGNILERFSAQQFPDLHSELNLSSLELGDSALYFCASSVQRGGGETQYFGPGTRLLVL.

The table lists this clonotype with a few counts. This chain connects TRBV7-6 to TRBJ1-2; unclear D gene. The CDR3 totals 16 residues. The germline V gene encodes CDR1 SGHVS and CDR2 FNYEAQ. The germline V and J ends were trimmed by 5 bases and 3 bases, with 19 bases remaining between them. The CDR3 nucleotides read TGTGCCAGCAGCGCGCTTGCGGAGGATCGTTACTATGGCTACACCTTC. Protein product: CASSALAEDRYYGYTF.

The chain uses TRBV6-5 and TRBJ1-1, with D perhaps matching TRBD1 (6 bases). CDR1 and CDR2 (germline): MNHEY, SVGAGI. CDR3 size: 15 residues. Trimming shortened V by 0 bases and J by 3 bases, and 11 bases separated the two germline ends. The DNA for the CDR3 is TGTGCCAGCAGTTACTCTGGCAGGGGATACACTGAAGCTTTCTTT. Its translation is CASSYSGRGYTEAFF.

This clonotype was observed a handful of times. This chain's CDR3 is CASSPGTGETDTQYF. The CDR3 DNA follows: TGTGCCAGCAGTCCCGGGACAGGGGAAACAGATACGCAGTATTTT. The genes are TRBV12-3 or TRBV12-4 and TRBJ2-3, with 10 bases that match TRBD1. The trim removed 5 bases at V and 3 bases at J, leaving 5 bases unmatched. The CDR3 contains 15 residues.

This clonotype was seen more than once but under ten times. The chain has TRBV2 and TRBJ1-2, with 7 nucleotides matching TRBD1. The CDR3 runs to 14 residues. CDR1 is SNHLY, CDR2 FYNNEI, per germline. V lost 3 bases and J lost 8; bases outside the gene matches: 9. The CDR3 reads CASSERRQGGGYTF. The CDR3, as DNA: TGTGCCAGCAGTGAGCGACGACAGGGTGGCGGCTACACCTTC.

This chain connects TRBV7-8 to TRBJ1-1, with 7 bases identical to TRBD1. The CDR3 has 15 residues. Germline V lookup: CDR1 SGHVS, CDR2 FQNEAQ. With 1 base clipped from V and 4 bases from J, the junction kept 6 bases outside the gene matches. The CDR3 DNA sequence: TGTGCCAGCAGCTTAGTCTTAGGGGGCGGCACTGAAGCTTTCTTT. This translates into CASSLVLGGGTEAFF.

This clonotype was seen ten or more times. The rearrangement joins TRBV7-2 to TRBJ2-6; no clear D gene. V lost 4 bases and J 0 bases, leaving 4 bases between the germline ends. Per the germline V gene, CDR1 is SGHTA and CDR2 is FQGNSA. This CDR3 is built from 14 residues. The CDR3 loop is CASSSASGANVLTF. The CDR3 nucleotides are TGTGCCAGCAGCTCAGCCTCTGGGGCCAACGTCCTGACTTTC.

The rearrangement joins TRBV7-2 to TRBJ1-2, with D unresolved. Germline loops: CDR1 SGHTA, CDR2 FQGNSA. The length of the CDR3 is 15 residues. Trimming removed 5 bases from V and 4 bases from J, with 17 bases in between. The CDR3 region has the DNA TGTGCCAGCAGCCCCTTAAGCGGACGTAGCTATGGCTACACCTTC. This sequence encodes CASSPLSGRSYGYTF.

CDR3 nucleotide sequence: TGTGCCAGCAGTTTTCAGGGAAGAAACACCATATATTTT. It encodes CASSFQGRNTIYF. V and J are TRBV12-3 or TRBV12-4 and TRBJ1-3, with D maybe TRBD1 (5 bases). The CDR3 consists of 13 residues. Trimming removed 3 bases from V and 5 bases from J, with 8 bases in between.

This clonotype was counted at least ten times. V usage is TRBV12-3 or TRBV12-4 and J usage is TRBJ2-2; D uncertain. This CDR3 is built from 13 residues. V was shortened by 5 bases and J by 2 bases, with 6 bases between the two germline ends. DNA for the CDR3: TGTGCCAGCAGTCAATTTAACACCGGGGAGCTGTTTTTT. Its translation: CASSQFNTGELFF.

The rearrangement joins TRBV7-9 to TRBJ2-2, with D possibly matching TRBD1 (5 bases). The CDR3 has 15 residues. Germline V gene sequence: CDR1 SEHNR, CDR2 FQNEAQ (reference sequence). V lost 5 bases and J 4 bases, leaving 14 bases between the germline ends. The CDR3 DNA is TGTGCCAGCAGCATTTTAGACAGCCCCACCGGGGAGCTGTTTTTT. Amino acid sequence: CASSILDSPTGELFF.

This clonotype was observed at least ten times. The chain links TRBV5-1 to TRBJ1-1, with TRBD1 matching 8 bases. V was clipped by 3 bases and J by 1 base; unmatched bases: 5. The germline gives CDR1 SGHRS, CDR2 YFSETQ. The CDR3 sequence is 15 residues long. The CDR3 bases are TGCGCCAGCAGCTCGGGGACAGGCTGGAACACTGAAGCTTTCTTT. Its translation is CASSSGTGWNTEAFF. The whole variable domain, remainder taken from reference TRBV5-1 and TRBJ1-1, is KAGVTQTPRYLIKTRGQQVTLSCSPISGHRSVSWYQQTPGQGLQFLFEYFSETQRNKGNFPGRFSGRQFSNSRSEMNVSTLELGDSALYLCASSSGTGWNTEAFFGQGTRLTVV.

For the CDR3, the DNA is TGTGCCAGCAGTGGGACTGATGGGGCCAACGTCCTGACTTTC. It yields the protein CASSGTDGANVLTF. The rearrangement links TRBV2 to TRBJ2-6; the D gene is possibly TRBD2 (5 bases). CDR1 SNHLY and CDR2 FYNNEI come from the germline V gene. Trimming took off 4 bases at V and 3 bases at J, with 7 bases between the two ends. This CDR3 region has 14 residues.

This clonotype has more than one count but fewer than ten. This chain connects TRBV10-3 to TRBJ2-7; maybe TRBD1 (6 bases). Per germline, CDR1 ENHRY and CDR2 SYGVKD. The V gene lost 3 bases and the J gene lost 0 bases, with 12 bases spanning the gap. This CDR3 spans 15 amino acids. The CDR3 loop is CAISDSTGRSYEQYF. The CDR3 nucleotides read TGTGCCATCAGTGATAGTACAGGGCGCTCCTACGAGCAGTACTTC.

Many counts were recorded for this clonotype. The gene calls are TRBV12-3 or TRBV12-4 and TRBJ1-3; no clear D gene. The CDR3 has 12 amino acids. Trimming pared 4 bases from V and 7 bases from J, leaving 8 bases between. The CDR3 loop is CASSSSYNTIYF. The CDR3 DNA reads TGTGCCAGCAGTTCCTCATACAACACCATATATTTT.

This chain links TRBV20-1 with TRBJ2-7, with a tentative D call TRBD2 (6 bases). CDR1 is DFQATT and CDR2 is SNEGSKA in the germline V gene (reference sequence). V shed 3 bases and J shed 3 bases, with 18 bases lying between them. The CDR3 has 15 residues. CDR3 sequence reads: CSASGSAWVDYEQYV. The CDR3 DNA follows: TGCAGTGCTAGCGGGAGCGCTTGGGTAGACTACGAGCAGTACGTC.

This clonotype turned up a few times. V and J are TRBV7-8 and TRBJ1-1, with D uncertain. The V and J ends lost 5 bases and 8 bases respectively, with 9 bases between them. Germline V gene sequence: CDR1 SGHVS, CDR2 FQNEAQ. The CDR3 covers 11 residues. In nucleotides, the CDR3 is TGTGCCAGCAGCCAATCCAGGGAAGCTTTCTTT. This encodes CASSQSREAFF. Together with reference TRBV7-8 and TRBJ1-1, the CDR3 gives the full variable domain: GAGVSQSPRYKVAKRGQDVALRCDPISGHVSLFWYQQALGQGPEFLTYFQNEAQLDKSGLPSDRFFAERPEGSVSTLKIQRTQQEDSAVYLCASSQSREAFFGQGTRLTVV.